This passage covers 24 T cell receptor beta chains from one sample sequenced in a study of shared clonotypes between healthy human individuals. Only in-frame clones appear in the TCRdb table, and some are missing; sequencing was by immunoSEQ multiplex PCR. Of about 1.1 million clones in the sample, about 84% were seen once. The sequencing input was memory CD4+ T cells from PBMCs. Subset reported: CD45RA-negative fraction. Receptors were obtained from a man aged 18 to 30 in good health. Some clones in this sample may be carry-over from other donors' samples.

The rearrangement links TRBV28 to TRBJ1-4, with no clear D. The CDR3 length is 14 residues. Looked up from germline, CDR1 is MDHEN and CDR2 is SYDVKM. V was pared by 2 bases and J by 11 bases, with 15 bases between. The CDR3 region is CASSLGGGLGKLFF. For the CDR3, the DNA is TGTGCCAGCAGTTTAGGCGGCGGTTTGGGGAAACTGTTTTTT.

This clone was counted between two and nine times. J is TRBJ2-1 and V is TRBV5-1, with D possibly matching TRBD2 (6 bases). CDR1 and CDR2 (germline): SGHRS, YFSETQ. V lost 2 bases, J lost 7 bases, and 16 bases lay in between. CDR3 length: 15 amino acids. CDR3 sequence: CASSFALAKGNEQFF. The DNA for the CDR3 is TGCGCCAGCAGCTTTGCGCTAGCGAAAGGGAATGAGCAGTTCTTC.

This clone showed up just once. V usage is TRBV29-1 and J usage is TRBJ1-1; 9 bases agree with TRBD1. The CDR3 spans 14 residues. Germline lookup yields CDR1 SQVTM and CDR2 ANQGSEA. Germline trimming cut 7 bases from V and 2 bases from J; bases unmatched to any gene: 8. In DNA, the CDR3 is TGCAGCGCCACGACAGGGGGATTTAACACTGAAGCTTTCTTT. The encoded protein is CSATTGGFNTEAFF. The variable domain in full, with the rest retrieved from reference TRBV29-1 and TRBJ1-1, is SAVISQKPSRDICQRGTSLTIQCQVDSQVTMMFWYRQQPGQSLTLIATANQGSEATYESGFVIDKFPISRPNLTFSTLTVSNMSPEDSSIYLCSATTGGFNTEAFFGQGTRLTVV.

The CDR3 loop is CASQQGRVEKLFF. DNA of the CDR3: TGTGCCAGCCAACAGGGGCGGGTTGAAAAACTGTTTTTT. The rearrangement uses TRBV6-1 and TRBJ1-4; 7 nucleotides agree with TRBD1. The CDR3 runs 13 residues. Germline assignment: CDR1 MNHNS and CDR2 SASEGT. The junction had 7 bases not matched to a gene; V was cut back by 8 bases and J by 7 bases.

This clone was recorded a few times. The gene calls are TRBV7-9 and TRBJ2-7, with a possible D match to TRBD2 (6 bases). The CDR3 is 12 amino acids. Trimming took 1 base from V and 12 from J, leaving 13 bases between them. Germline lookup yields CDR1 SEHNR and CDR2 FQNEAQ (reference sequence). In DNA form, the CDR3 reads TGTGCCAGCAGCTTAGGTGGCGGGGAGGTGTACTTC. Amino acid sequence: CASSLGGGEVYF.

J is TRBJ2-1 and V is TRBV14, with D unresolved. Germline V gene sequence: CDR1 SGHDN, CDR2 FVKESK. V shed 4 bases and J shed 10 bases, with 17 bases lying between them. The CDR3 runs to 14 residues. The CDR3 DNA reads TGTGCCAGCAGCCCCGGACCCCTTAGATGGGAGCAGTTCTTC. Amino acids: CASSPGPLRWEQFF.

This sequence joins TRBV28 and TRBJ2-7; unclear D gene. CDR1 is MDHEN and CDR2 is SYDVKM in the germline V gene. The CDR3 length is 15 residues. The ends were cut back, 4 bases at V and 0 bases at J, with 13 bases in the middle. The CDR3: CASSSSGESSYEQYF. Written as DNA, the CDR3 is TGTGCCAGCAGTTCGTCCGGTGAGAGCTCCTACGAGCAGTACTTC.

This clone was picked up a small number of times. Just one base apart from a much larger clone, this may be a read error. Other DNA sequences within the sample encode an identical CDR3. This chain connects TRBV2 to TRBJ2-5; D not resolved. The V and J ends lost 6 bases and 2 bases respectively, with 4 bases between them. The germline CDR1 and CDR2 sequences are SNHLY and FYNNEI. The CDR3 sequence is 11 residues long. The DNA of the CDR3 is TGTGCCAGCAGCGAACAAGAGACCCAGTACTTC. Protein: CASSEQETQYF.

The V call is TRBV7-9, the J call TRBJ1-4; D uncertain. Per the germline V gene, CDR1 is SEHNR and CDR2 is FQNEAQ (reference sequence). This CDR3 has 16 amino acids. V lost 6 bases to trimming and J lost 4 bases, with 18 bases between them. The CDR3 nucleotides are TGTGCCAGCAGACCGCCGTCGGGAGCCCTTAATGAAAAACTGTTTTTT. Protein product: CASRPPSGALNEKLFF.

The V gene is TRBV2, the J gene TRBJ1-4; a weak D match, TRBD1 (6 bases). The ends were cut back, 6 bases at V and 8 bases at J, with 16 bases in the middle. The CDR3 consists of 14 residues. The germline gives CDR1 SNHLY, CDR2 FYNNEI. CDR3 nucleotides: TGTGCCAGCAGGGCCGGACAGCGAGGGGAAAAACTGTTTTTT. Residues: CASRAGQRGEKLFF.

The chain has TRBV7-2 and TRBJ2-1; D ambiguous. Germline V CDR1 and CDR2: SGHTA, FQGNSA. V lost 3 bases and J 10 bases, leaving 13 bases between the germline ends. This CDR3 region has 13 residues. The CDR3 loop reads CASSLAANREQFF. The CDR3 nucleotides are TGTGCCAGCAGCTTGGCGGCTAACCGAGAGCAGTTCTTC.

The chain joins TRBV7-2 to TRBJ2-1; 10 bases fit TRBD2. Per germline, CDR1 SGHTA and CDR2 FQGNSA. The CDR3 spans 16 residues. The ends lost 5 bases at V and 4 bases at J; junction bases unmatched: 8. Here the CDR3 reads CASSPLAGAPYNEQFF. DNA of the CDR3: TGTGCCAGCAGCCCGCTAGCGGGAGCACCTTACAATGAGCAGTTCTTC.

The V and J genes are TRBV5-1 and TRBJ2-1, with TRBD1 matching 8 bases. The CDR3 covers 13 residues. The V gene end was trimmed by 3 bases and the J gene end by 6 bases; junction bases not matched to a gene: 2. CDR1 and CDR2 from the germline V gene are SGHRS and YFSETQ. The CDR3 sequence is CASSSTGVNEQFF. The CDR3 DNA is TGCGCCAGCAGCTCGACAGGGGTCAATGAGCAGTTCTTC.

In the case of this clone: At the DNA level, this CDR3 is encoded by other sequences in the same sample as well. The gene calls are TRBV2 and TRBJ1-2; no firm D call. Germline lookup yields CDR1 SNHLY and CDR2 FYNNEI. Between the trimmed V and J ends, which lost 3 bases and 2 bases, there was a span of 7 bases. CDR3 length: 13 residues. This CDR3 reads CASSDGENYGYTF. DNA of the CDR3: TGTGCCAGCAGTGATGGTGAAAACTATGGCTACACCTTC.

This clone was counted a few times. V is TRBV7-9 and J is TRBJ1-1, with D possibly TRBD1 on 5 matching bases. The CDR3 extends over 13 amino acids. The V end lost 7 bases, the J end lost 3 bases, and 12 bases lay between the germline ends. CDR1 and CDR2 (germline): SEHNR, FQNEAQ (reference sequence). The CDR3 DNA sequence: TGTGCCAGCATCCGACAGCCTCACACTGAAGCTTTCTTT. Translating gives CASIRQPHTEAFF. Complete variable domain (other parts from reference TRBV7-9 and TRBJ1-1): DTGVSQNPRHKITKRGQNVTFRCDPISEHNRLYWYRQTLGQGPEFLTYFQNEAQLEKSRLLSDRFSAERPKGSFSTLEIQRTEQGDSAMYLCASIRQPHTEAFFGQGTRLTVV.

The rearrangement joins TRBV9 to TRBJ2-2; TRBD1 agrees at 7 bases. CDR3 size: 16 residues. Trimming at V came to 0 bases and at J to 1 base, leaving 3 bases not matched to a gene. The germline V gene encodes CDR1 SGDLS and CDR2 YYNGEE. CDR3 amino acids: CASSVAPGGNTGELFF. Here the CDR3 DNA reads TGTGCCAGCAGCGTAGCCCCAGGGGGGAACACCGGGGAGCTGTTTTTT.

The chain employs TRBV5-6 and TRBJ2-5, with D hard to call. Per the germline V gene, CDR1 is SGHDT and CDR2 is YYEEEE. The CDR3 has 13 amino acids. V lost 2 bases and J lost 5, with 10 bases in between. CDR3 sequence: CASSLAGWETQYF. The CDR3 region has the DNA TGTGCCAGCAGCTTAGCCGGGTGGGAGACCCAGTACTTC. Full variable domain (remainder filled in from reference TRBV5-6 and TRBJ2-5): DAGVTQSPTHLIKTRGQQVTLRCSPKSGHDTVSWYQQALGQGPQFIFQYYEEEERQRGNFPDRFSGHQFPNYSSELNVNALLLGDSALYLCASSLAGWETQYFGPGTRLLVL.

V and J are TRBV7-8 and TRBJ2-7; D is tentatively TRBD1 or TRBD2 (5 bases each). Per the germline V gene, CDR1 is SGHVS and CDR2 is FQNEAQ. The CDR3 extends over 12 amino acids. Deletions cut 6 bases from V and 6 bases from J, with 12 bases between. CDR3 loop: CASSPAGGEQYF. The DNA for the CDR3 is TGTGCCAGCAGTCCCGCTGGGGGCGAGCAGTACTTC.

The chain joins TRBV7-9 to TRBJ2-1; possibly TRBD2 for D (6 bases). The germline V and J ends were trimmed by 5 bases and 7 bases, with 24 bases remaining between them. The CDR3 runs 17 residues. Germline CDR1 and CDR2: SEHNR and FQNEAQ (reference sequence). The CDR3 DNA sequence: TGTGCCAGCAGCCCCAGACCGGGGGAGAAAGGTCAGAATGAGCAGTTCTTC. Its protein product is CASSPRPGEKGQNEQFF.

With regard to this clone: No DNA is shown, since the ends of the CDR3 on it are uncertain; the CDR3 is the one TCRdb lists. The chain links TRBV6-6 to TRBJ2-1; the table's D call of TRBD1 was not tested on the DNA. 14 amino acids form the CDR3, both terminal residues included. Germline V gene lookup returns CDR1 MNHNY and CDR2 SVGAGI (reference sequence). This CDR3 is CASSTSDRDVNKFF.

This sequence joins TRBV28 and TRBJ2-3; D gene ambiguous. Germline values: CDR1 MDHEN, CDR2 SYDVKM. V lost 10 bases to trimming and J lost 3 bases, with 8 bases between them. This CDR3 is 11 amino acids long. The CDR3: CATQATDTQYF. In DNA form, the CDR3 reads TGTGCCACTCAAGCGACAGATACGCAGTATTTT.

The chain links TRBV6-6 to TRBJ2-3; no reliable D call. Germline CDR1 is MNHNY and CDR2 is SVGAGI (reference sequence). The CDR3 loop spans 14 amino acids. Trimming pared 0 bases from V and 4 bases from J, leaving 8 bases between. DNA for the CDR3: TGTGCCAGCAGTTACTCGACTGGGTCAGATACGCAGTATTTT. Its protein product is CASSYSTGSDTQYF.

V and J are TRBV4-3 and TRBJ1-2; TRBD1 is a possible D gene (5 bases). The V and J ends lost 0 bases and 4 bases respectively, with 12 bases between them. This CDR3 spans 15 amino acids. The germline gives CDR1 LGHNA, CDR2 YSLEER. CDR3 in amino acids: CASSQDVAGRYGYTF. As DNA, the CDR3 is TGCGCCAGCAGCCAAGATGTGGCAGGGCGCTATGGCTACACCTTC.

The chain joins TRBV25-1 to TRBJ2-5; 7 nucleotides agree with TRBD1. The J segment lost 3 bases and the V segment lost 0 bases, leaving 4 bases of the junction unmatched. Germline V gene lookup returns CDR1 MGHDK and CDR2 SYGVNS. The CDR3 is made up of 15 amino acids. CDR3 amino acids: CASSEYAQGKETQYF. CDR3 in DNA: TGTGCCAGCAGTGAATATGCACAGGGGAAAGAGACCCAGTACTTC.